Below, one T cell receptor (beta chain) is given with its context. The antigen is unknown. Blood was sampled at baseline, cycle 4 day 1, and cycle 7 day 1. The sample comes from a study of OX40 agonist ivuxolimab in advanced cancers. About the study: Ivuxolimab, an agonistic anti-OX40 (CD134) antibody, was given to patients. Patients were infused with ivuxolimab every 2 weeks at 0.01 to 10 mg/kg. Regarding the study as a whole: Among the nonresponders, some also had low normalized T-cell clonal expansion.

CDR3 length: 17 residues. V shed 1 base, J shed 3 bases, and the junction held 9 bases outside the gene matches. Germline CDR1 and CDR2: MGHRA and YSYEKL. The data were produced by immunoSEQ multiplex PCR, yet TCRdb's version contains in-frame clones alone and is incomplete. The repertoire holds around 60,000 clones, with around 88% as singletons. Specimen: CD4+ or CD8+ T cells sorted from blood, collected in a trial of the OX40 agonist ivuxolimab. The clonotype was recovered from an adult with an advanced solid tumor such as melanoma, head and neck, liver or kidney cancer. The chain is built from TRBV4-1 and TRBJ2-4, with 7 nucleotides matching TRBD2. The CDR3 region has the DNA TGCGCCAGCAGCCAAGGGCGGCTAGCGGTAAACAAAAACATTCAGTACTTC. It yields the protein CASSQGRLAVNKNIQYF.